The entry below describes one TCR beta chain. The V gene lost 5 bases and the J gene lost 7 bases, with 11 bases spanning the gap. Germline CDR1 reads GTSNPN; CDR2 reads SVGIG (reference sequence). The CDR3 is made up of 11 amino acids. The sample is drawn from a study of blood T cell repertoires in COVID-19. Background on the study: COVID-19 samples, acute and convalescent, were from the United States, Italy and Spain. PBMCs, B-cell-depleted T cells, or T cells provided the cDNA or gDNA that made up the material.

Original handling: Reference gene primers were amplified, and this amplification served to estimate nucleated cell counts. TCRdb keeps only in-frame clones here, not all; method: immunoSEQ multiplex PCR. V and J calls and clone size are given by that table; D and trimming were obtained from the DNA. The table records roughly 60,000 clones, approximately 91% of them present only once. V usage is TRBV30 and J usage is TRBJ1-2; D perhaps matches TRBD1 (5 bases). The specimen sequenced was peripheral blood. This receptor was taken from a man aged 50-60 years with active COVID-19. CDR3 nucleotide sequence: TGTGCCTGGGCAGGGTGGGGTGGCTACACCTTC. Amino acid sequence: CAWAGWGGYTF. Full variable domain (missing parts from reference TRBV30 and TRBJ1-2): SQTIHQWPATLVQPVGSPLSLECTVEGTSNPNLYWYRQAAGRGLQLLFYSVGIGQISSEVPQNLSASRPQDRQFILSSKKLLLSDSGFYLCAWAGWGGYTFGSGTRLTVV.